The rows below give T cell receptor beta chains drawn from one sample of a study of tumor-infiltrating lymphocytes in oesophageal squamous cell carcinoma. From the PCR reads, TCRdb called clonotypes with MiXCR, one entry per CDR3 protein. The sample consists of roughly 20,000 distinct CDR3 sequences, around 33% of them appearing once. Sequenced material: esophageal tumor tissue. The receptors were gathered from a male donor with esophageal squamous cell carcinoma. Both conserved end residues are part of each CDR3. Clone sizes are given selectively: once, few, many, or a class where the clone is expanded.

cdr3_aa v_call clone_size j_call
CASSPIAGRGGTNYGYTF TRBV7-2 medium-sized TRBJ1-2
CASSKPISAANTGELFF TRBV7-9 NA TRBJ2-2
CASSGAPGLAGELSYNEQYF TRBV7-6 medium-sized NA
CATSDSRGLAGGRPYNEQYF TRBV24-1 many TRBJ2-5
CASSPSGTGELFF TRBV19 many TRBJ2-2
CASSLDGSRDTQYF TRBV7-2 NA TRBJ2-3
CASSLFRTGSVDTQYF TRBV7-2 few TRBJ2-3
CASSLPGQGYIEAFF TRBV28 medium-sized TRBJ1-1
CASSLDRGYQETQYF TRBV11-2 NA TRBJ2-5
CASRDRQGADEQFF TRBV6-1 many TRBJ2-1
CASSLSGSSTDTQYF TRBV7-2 NA TRBJ2-3
CSASSGRSYNEQFF TRBV20-1 few TRBJ2-1
CASSDGRRLAGGWLDTQYF TRBV6-1 large TRBJ2-3
CASSILASGGGEQYF TRBV19 NA TRBJ2-5
CASSQVAGSLYNEHFF TRBV14 NA TRBJ2-1
CASRPGQGPYNEQFF TRBV6-1 few TRBJ2-1
CASSLDGQETQYF TRBV11-2 NA NA
CASSVVPATGAHNSPLHF TRBV9 few TRBJ1-6
CASSKGREETQYF TRBV6-1 many TRBJ2-5
CASSQEGSSSYNEQFF TRBV4-1 NA NA
CASSEGLAGGDTQYF TRBV7-2 NA TRBJ2-3
CASSLGGARETQYF TRBV11-1 few TRBJ2-5
CATKGQGNTEAFF TRBV10-3 many TRBJ1-1
CASSTTDTQYF TRBV7-6 few TRBJ2-3
CSAFPPGLAGVPYEQYF TRBV20-1 NA TRBJ2-7
CASSPSGNSYNEQFF TRBV6-1 NA NA
CASSPQSGQEKLFF TRBV7-9 medium-sized TRBJ1-4
CASSPRVGKKGNQPQHF TRBV28 medium-sized TRBJ1-5
CASSYAGQLSYEQYF TRBV6-1 NA NA
CASSLWTSGSGELYF TRBV7-2 NA TRBJ2-3
CASSFRGNTDTQYF TRBV7-6 NA TRBJ2-3
CASSPPRGVGGYTF TRBV28 once TRBJ1-2
CASSLERVDSPLHF TRBV5-6 NA TRBJ1-6
CASSAPLTNHEQYF TRBV7-1 once NA
CASSADGREDFGYTF TRBV28 many TRBJ1-2
CASSFGGSSAEQYF TRBV7-3 NA NA
CASSQAFARETQYF TRBV4-1 NA TRBJ2-5
CASSLFAGTSGRAQFF TRBV11-2 NA TRBJ2-1
CSARKWGTQYF TRBV20-1 NA TRBJ2-3
CASSEPGQGFYEQYF TRBV6-1 many TRBJ2-7
CASSLDYGSGYTF TRBV7-9 few TRBJ1-2
CASSSGLARRGETQYF TRBV28 NA TRBJ2-3
CASSLDLTGKEAFF TRBV5-6 many TRBJ1-1
CASSSGTTSSYEQYF TRBV6-1 many TRBJ2-7
CASSLGTGRHSPLHF TRBV5-1 many TRBJ1-6
CASSLVRGSSYEQYF TRBV11-2 medium-sized TRBJ2-7
CASSALRETGGVYGNQPQHF TRBV6-1 medium-sized TRBJ1-5
CASSSSARFLSYEQYF TRBV7-2 NA TRBJ2-7
CASSYWGTFTDTQYF TRBV6-6 NA TRBJ2-3
CASAILGASNTEAFF TRBV27 NA TRBJ1-1
CATSYDLNNEQFF TRBV10-3 NA TRBJ2-1
CASSFQTSGRPDTQYF TRBV28 NA TRBJ2-3